Following are 2 T cell receptor beta chains from one sample sequenced in a study of cytomegalovirus exposure and HLA in healthy donors. Amplification used 60 Vbeta primers and 13 Jbeta primers. The method was immunoSEQ multiplex PCR; TCRdb's version includes in-frame clones alone and lacks a portion of them. The table has approximately 140,000 clones, 65% to 90% seen once. The source material was PBMCs. The source is a man in his fifties or sixties in good health and CMV-seronegative.

This chain connects TRBV11-2 to TRBJ2-7; no definite D call. Trimming took off 2 bases at V and 6 bases at J, with 11 bases between the two ends. This CDR3 is built from 13 residues. The V gene's germline CDR1 is SGHAT and CDR2 FQNNGV. CDR3 coding DNA: TGTGCCAGCAGCTTACCGATAGTTGGCGAGCAGTACTTC. Protein: CASSLPIVGEQYF. The complete variable domain, with remaining parts taken from reference TRBV11-2 and TRBJ2-7, reads EAGVAQSPRYKIIEKRQSVAFWCNPISGHATLYWYQQILGQGPKLLIQFQNNGVVDDSQLPKDRFSAERLKGVDSTLKIQPAKLEDSAVYLCASSLPIVGEQYFGPGTRLTVT.

This chain uses TRBV2 with TRBJ1-1; D remains ambiguous. CDR1 and CDR2 (germline): SNHLY, FYNNEI. The length of the CDR3 is 13 residues. V dropped 9 bases and J dropped 1 base, with 12 bases sitting between them. CDR3: CARGPTGNTEAFF. CDR3 nucleotides: TGTGCCAGAGGTCCGACGGGGAACACTGAAGCTTTCTTT.